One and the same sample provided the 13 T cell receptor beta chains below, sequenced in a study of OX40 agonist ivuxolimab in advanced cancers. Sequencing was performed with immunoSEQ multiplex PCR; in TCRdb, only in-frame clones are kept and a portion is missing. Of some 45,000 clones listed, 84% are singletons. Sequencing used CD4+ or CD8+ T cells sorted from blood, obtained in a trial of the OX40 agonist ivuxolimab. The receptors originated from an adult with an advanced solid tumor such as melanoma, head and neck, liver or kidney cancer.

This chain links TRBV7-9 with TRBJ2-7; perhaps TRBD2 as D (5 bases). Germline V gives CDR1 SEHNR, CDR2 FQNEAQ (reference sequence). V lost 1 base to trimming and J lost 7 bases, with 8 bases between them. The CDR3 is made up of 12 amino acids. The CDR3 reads CASSLGTGEQYF. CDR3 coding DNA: TGTGCCAGCAGCTTAGGTACGGGAGAGCAGTACTTC.

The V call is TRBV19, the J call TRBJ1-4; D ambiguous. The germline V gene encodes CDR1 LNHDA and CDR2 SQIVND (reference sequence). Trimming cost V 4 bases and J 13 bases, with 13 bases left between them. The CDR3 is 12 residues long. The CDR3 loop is CASSTPNKGLFF. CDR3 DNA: TGTGCCAGTAGTACCCCCAATAAAGGACTGTTTTTT.

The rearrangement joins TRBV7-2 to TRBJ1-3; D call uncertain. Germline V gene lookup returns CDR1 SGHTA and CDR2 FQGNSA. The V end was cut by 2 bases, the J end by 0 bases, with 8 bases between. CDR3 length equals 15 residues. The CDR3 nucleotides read TGTGCCAGCAGCTTAACGAGGGACTCTGGAAACACCATATATTTT. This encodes CASSLTRDSGNTIYF.

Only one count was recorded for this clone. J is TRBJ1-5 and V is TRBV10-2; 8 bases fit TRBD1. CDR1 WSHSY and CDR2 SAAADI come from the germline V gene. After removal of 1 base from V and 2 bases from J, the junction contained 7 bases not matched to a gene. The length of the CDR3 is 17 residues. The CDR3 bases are TGCGCCAGCAGTGAGTTACAGGGGGGCCTGGGCAATCAGCCCCAGCATTTT. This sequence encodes CASSELQGGLGNQPQHF.

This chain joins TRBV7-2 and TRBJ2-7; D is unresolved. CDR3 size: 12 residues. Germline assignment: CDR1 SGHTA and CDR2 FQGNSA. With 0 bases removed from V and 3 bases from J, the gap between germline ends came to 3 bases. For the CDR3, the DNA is TGTGCCAGCAGCTTAGCGCGCTACGAGCAGTACTTC. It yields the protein CASSLARYEQYF.

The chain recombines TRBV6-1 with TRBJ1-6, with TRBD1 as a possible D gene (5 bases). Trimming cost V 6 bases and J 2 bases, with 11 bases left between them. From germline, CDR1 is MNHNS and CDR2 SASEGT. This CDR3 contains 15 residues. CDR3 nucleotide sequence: TGTGCCAGCAGGGATCCGGGACCCTATAATTCACCCCTCCACTTT. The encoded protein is CASRDPGPYNSPLHF.

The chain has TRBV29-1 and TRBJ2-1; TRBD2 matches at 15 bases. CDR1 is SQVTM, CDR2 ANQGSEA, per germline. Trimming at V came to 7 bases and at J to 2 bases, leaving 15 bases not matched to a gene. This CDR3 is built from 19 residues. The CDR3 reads CSARMGLAGGRGTYNEQFF. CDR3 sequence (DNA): TGCAGCGCCAGGATGGGACTAGCGGGAGGCCGCGGCACCTACAATGAGCAGTTCTTC.

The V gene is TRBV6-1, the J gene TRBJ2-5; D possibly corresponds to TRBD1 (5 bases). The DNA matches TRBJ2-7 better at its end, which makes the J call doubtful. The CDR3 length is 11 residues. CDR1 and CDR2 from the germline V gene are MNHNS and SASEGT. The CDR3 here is CASSRAYEQYF. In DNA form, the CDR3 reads TGTGCCAGCAGCAGGGCCTACGAGCAGTACTTC.

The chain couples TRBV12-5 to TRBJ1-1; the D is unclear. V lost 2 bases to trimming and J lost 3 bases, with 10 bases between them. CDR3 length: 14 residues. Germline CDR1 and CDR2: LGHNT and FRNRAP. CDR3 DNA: TGTGCTAGTGGTTTGACCAGGTTGCACACTGAAGCTTTCTTT. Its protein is CASGLTRLHTEAFF.

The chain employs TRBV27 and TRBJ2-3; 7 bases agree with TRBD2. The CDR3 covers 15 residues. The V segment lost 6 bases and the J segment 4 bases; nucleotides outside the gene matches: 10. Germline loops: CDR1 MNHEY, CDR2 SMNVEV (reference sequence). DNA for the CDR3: TGTGCCAGCAGCTGGGGAGGGAGGGGTGCAGATACGCAGTATTTT. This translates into CASSWGGRGADTQYF.

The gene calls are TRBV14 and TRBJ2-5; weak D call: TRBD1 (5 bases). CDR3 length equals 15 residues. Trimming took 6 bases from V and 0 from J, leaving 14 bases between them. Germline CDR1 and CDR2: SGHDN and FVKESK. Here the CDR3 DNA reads TGTGCCAGCAGACCCCCCCCCAGGGACCAAGAGACCCAGTACTTC. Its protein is CASRPPPRDQETQYF.

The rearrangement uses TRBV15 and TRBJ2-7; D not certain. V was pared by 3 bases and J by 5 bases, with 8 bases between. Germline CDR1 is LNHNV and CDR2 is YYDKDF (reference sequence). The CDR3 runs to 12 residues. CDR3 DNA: TGTGCCACCAGCAGGAACACGGACGAGCAGTACTTC. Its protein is CATSRNTDEQYF.

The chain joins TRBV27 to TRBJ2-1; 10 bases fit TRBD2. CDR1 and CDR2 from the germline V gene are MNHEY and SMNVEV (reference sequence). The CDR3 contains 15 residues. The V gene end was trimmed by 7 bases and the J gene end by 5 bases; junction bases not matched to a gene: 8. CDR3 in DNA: TGTGCCAGCAAGGTCCCCACTAGCGGGAACAATGAGCAGTTCTTC. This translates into CASKVPTSGNNEQFF.